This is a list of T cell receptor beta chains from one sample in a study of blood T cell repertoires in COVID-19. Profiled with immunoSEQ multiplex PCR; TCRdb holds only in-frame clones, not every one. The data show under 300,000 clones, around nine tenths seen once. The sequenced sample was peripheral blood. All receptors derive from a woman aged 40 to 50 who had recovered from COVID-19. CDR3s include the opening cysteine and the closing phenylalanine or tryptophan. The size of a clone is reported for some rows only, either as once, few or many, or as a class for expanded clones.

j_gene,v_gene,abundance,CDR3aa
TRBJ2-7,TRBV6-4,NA,CASQFRDKDYEQYF
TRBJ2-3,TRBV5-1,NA,CASSGGGSGRTDTQYF
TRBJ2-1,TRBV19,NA,CASSPPFGREGDNEQFF
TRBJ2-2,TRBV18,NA,CASSPQSGWAHTGELFF
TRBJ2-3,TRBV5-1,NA,CASSFRQSDTQYF
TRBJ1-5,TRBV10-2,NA,CASSGQGFNQPQHF
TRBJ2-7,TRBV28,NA,CASSLDRGPYEQYF
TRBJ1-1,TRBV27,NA,CAKGQGKENTEAFF
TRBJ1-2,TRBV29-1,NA,CSVVGQGVIKGYTF
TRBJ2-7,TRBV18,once,CASSSSYEQYF
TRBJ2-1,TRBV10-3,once,CAIRGTSGGNEQFF
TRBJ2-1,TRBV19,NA,CASSMSGGKDEQFF
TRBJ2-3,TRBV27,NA,CASSILQSDTQYF
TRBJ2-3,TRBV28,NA,CASRPSSGSRDTQYF
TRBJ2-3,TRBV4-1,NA,CASSQGPLARGVTDTQYF
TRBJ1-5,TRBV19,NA,CASSTTGVSQPQHF
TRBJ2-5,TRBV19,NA,CASSKIAGGPQETQYF
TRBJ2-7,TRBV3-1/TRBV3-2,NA,CASSQDPGTSGTPSYEQYF
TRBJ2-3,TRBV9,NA,CASSTTGTSTDTQYF
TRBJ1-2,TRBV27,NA,CASRQDSYGYTF
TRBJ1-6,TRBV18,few,CASSKGQTNSPLHF
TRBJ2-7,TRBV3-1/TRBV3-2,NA,CASGTSGNYEQYF
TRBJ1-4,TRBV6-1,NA,CASSDGTGTNEKLFF
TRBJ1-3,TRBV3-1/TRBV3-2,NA,CASSVFWDINSGNTIYF
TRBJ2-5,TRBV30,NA,CAWSTKKTQYF